This record looks at one T cell receptor beta chain sequence and its context. The antigen is unknown. Germline V gene lookup returns CDR1 KGHSH and CDR2 LQKENI. Trimming left V 3 bases short and J 4 bases short, with 15 bases between. The CDR3 is 15 residues long. This sample was included in a study of vaccination effects on CD4 cells after COVID-19. Study-level background: Vaccination of participants consisted of two doses of either the BNT162b2 or mRNA-1273 vaccine.

Before sequencing took place, the ViraFEST assay used viral peptide pools to expand antigen-specific CD4+ T cells. Isolating CD4+ T cells followed 9 to 11 days of culture. The person acquired a PCR-confirmed SARS-CoV-2 infection between March and December 2020. In culture with about 10 IU/ml IL-2 and 9 to 10 ug/ml peptides, PBMC were grown at two million per well. The study, taken as a whole, reports: Late post-vaccination, clones induced by infection and those induced by vaccine underwent marked clonal contraction.

Clones were sequenced by immunoSEQ multiplex PCR, and TCRdb holds only the in-frame ones, with some missing. The sample contains about 45,000 clones, approximately 70% of which appear only once. This TCR derives from a human donor who had a prior SARS-CoV-2 infection. The source material was CD4+ T cells from PBMCs cultured with a peptide pool, sampled before COVID-19 vaccination. This chain connects TRBV18 to TRBJ1-1; the D is unclear. The CDR3 DNA reads TGTGCCAGCTCACCCTCGAGGAGTTTCTTCACTGAAGCTTTCTTT. This gives the protein CASSPSRSFFTEAFF.